The rows below give T cell receptor beta chains drawn from one sample of a study of T cell repertoires in cytomegalovirus infection. TCRdb re-derived calls from the reads in MiXCR, one entry per CDR3 protein. Counted here are approximately 1,000,000 distinct CDR3 sequences, approximately 32% occurring once; the ten biggest clones make up 13%. These receptors' targets are unknown. Sequencing was performed on cultured CD8+ T cells from PBMCs, taken from culture after CMV antigen stimulation. The receptors stem from a human donor in good health (CMV status not recorded). Some clones in this sample may be carry-over from other donors' samples. Both conserved end residues are part of each CDR3. A D gene is named only where the DNA matches it firmly. Only some rows state a clone size, as once, few, many or a class for expanded clones.

size	J	D	V	DNA	CDR3
many	TRBJ2-3	TRBD2	TRBV29-1	TGCAGCGTGATAGGACAGCGGGGGACCCGCACAGATACGCAGTATTTT	CSVIGQRGTRTDTQYF
few	TRBJ2-5	.	TRBV19	TGTGCCAGTAGTAGAAGACAGGAGCGAAGGATGGAGACCCAGTACTTC	CASSRRQERRMETQYF
few	TRBJ2-1	TRBD1	TRBV6-2/TRBV6-3	TGTGCCAGCAGGCTAGACAGGGGCTATGAGCAGTTCTTC	CASRLDRGYEQFF
many	TRBJ2-3	TRBD2	TRBV7-2	TGTGCCAGCATGACCGGGGGGGCCGAAATTTTTACAGATACGCAGTATTTT	CASMTGGAEIFTDTQYF
few	TRBJ2-1	.	TRBV28	TGTGCCAGCAGCTTGGGCAGGGGCGCCTACAATGAGCAGTTCTTC	CASSLGRGAYNEQFF
few	TRBJ1-2	TRBD1	TRBV4-1	TGCGCCAGCAGCCAAGAAAACAGGGGTTATGGCTACACCTTC	CASSQENRGYGYTF
few	TRBJ1-1	.	TRBV6-6	TGTGCCAGCAGTTACTTGATTGGGGGGTTGAACACTGAAGCTTTCTTT	CASSYLIGGLNTEAFF
.	TRBJ2-2	.	TRBV7-3	TGTGCCAGCAGCTCAGGGGCTGGGACGAACACCGGGGAGCTGTTTTTT	CASSSGAGTNTGELFF
.	TRBJ2-1	TRBD2	TRBV7-9	TGTGCCAGCAGCAAATTTCGGGGGGGGGTCGCCTACAATGAGCAGTTCTTC	CASSKFRGGVAYNEQFF
few	TRBJ1-2	.	TRBV2	TGTGCCAGCAGTGAAGAGGCCGGAGGCTACACCTTC	CASSEEAGGYTF
.	TRBJ2-3	.	TRBV27	TGTGCCAGCACCGTCGACGGATCTAGCACAGATACGCAGTATTTT	CASTVDGSSTDTQYF
few	TRBJ2-7	TRBD1	TRBV7-9	TGTGCCAGCAGCCCGTCGGGGACAGGGAGACACGAGCAGTACTTC	CASSPSGTGRHEQYF
.	TRBJ2-2	.	TRBV4-1	TGCGCCAGCAGCCATCTCCAAGGGGGTCGGGAGCTGTTTTTT	CASSHLQGGRELFF
few	TRBJ2-5	.	TRBV7-6	TGTGCCAGCAGCTTAGAACCCATGGGAGAGACCCAGTACTTC	CASSLEPMGETQYF
.	TRBJ1-5	.	TRBV5-1	TGCGCCAGCAGGAGAAGGCGCAGGAGCAATCAGCCCCAGCATTTT	CASRRRRRSNQPQHF
.	TRBJ2-1	.	TRBV4-1	TGCGCCAGCAGCCCATTAAGCGCAGGCAACAATGAGCAGTTCTTC	CASSPLSAGNNEQFF
many	TRBJ1-5	.	TRBV7-8	TGTGCCAGCAGCCCCGGAGAGGGGGGCAATCAGCCCCAGCATTTT	CASSPGEGGNQPQHF
.	TRBJ1-1	.	TRBV12-3/TRBV12-4	TGTGCCAGCAGTTTGACTCTGCGCGGGGCTTTCTTT	CASSLTLRGAFF
.	TRBJ2-2	TRBD2	TRBV19	TGTGCCAGTAGTATAGTACTAGCGGGGGGACTGAACACCGGGGAGCTGTTTTTT	CASSIVLAGGLNTGELFF
many	TRBJ1-1	.	TRBV7-9	TGTGCCAGCAGCCTTACCACAGGGTTCACTGAAGCTTTCTTT	CASSLTTGFTEAFF
few	TRBJ1-5	.	TRBV5-1	TGCGCCAGCAGCTTGGGTGGGGGAACCAATCAGCCCCAGCATTTT	CASSLGGGTNQPQHF
few	TRBJ1-1	.	TRBV7-9	TGTGCCAGCACCTCCGAGGCGGTCACTGAAGCTTTCTTT	CASTSEAVTEAFF
many	TRBJ2-3	.	TRBV7-6	TGTGCCAGCAGCCCTACGATGGGCACAGATACGCAGTATTTT	CASSPTMGTDTQYF
.	TRBJ2-2	TRBD2	TRBV4-1	TGCGCCAGCAGGGGGGGGGGGAATGACGGGGAGCTGTTTTTT	CASRGGGNDGELFF
.	TRBJ2-1	TRBD2	TRBV11-3	TGTGCCAGCAGCTCCCTCGCTAGCGGGGGGGCCCATGAGCAGTTCTTC	CASSSLASGGAHEQFF
few	TRBJ2-1	.	TRBV20-1	TGCAGTGCTAGAGGTGGTCGTGGGGGGGCGTATGAGCAGTTCTTC	CSARGGRGGAYEQFF
.	TRBJ2-2	TRBD1	TRBV7-2	TGTGCCAGCAGTTTACGGGACAGCAGCGGGGAGCTGTTTTTT	CASSLRDSSGELFF
.	TRBJ2-2	.	TRBV19	TGTGCCAGTAGTATAATTGTGGACACCGGGGAGCTGTTTTTT	CASSIIVDTGELFF
.	TRBJ2-1	.	TRBV18	TGTGCCAGCTCACGATTAGTGGGGGCCTACAATGAGCAGTTCTTC	CASSRLVGAYNEQFF
.	TRBJ2-1	.	TRBV28	TGTGCCAGCAGTTTGGTCGGGACACCTTACAATGAGCAGTTCTTC	CASSLVGTPYNEQFF
once	TRBJ2-6	.	TRBV4-1	TGCGCCAGCAGCCCCACTACTTCCTCTGGGGCCAACGTCCTGACTTTC	CASSPTTSSGANVLTF